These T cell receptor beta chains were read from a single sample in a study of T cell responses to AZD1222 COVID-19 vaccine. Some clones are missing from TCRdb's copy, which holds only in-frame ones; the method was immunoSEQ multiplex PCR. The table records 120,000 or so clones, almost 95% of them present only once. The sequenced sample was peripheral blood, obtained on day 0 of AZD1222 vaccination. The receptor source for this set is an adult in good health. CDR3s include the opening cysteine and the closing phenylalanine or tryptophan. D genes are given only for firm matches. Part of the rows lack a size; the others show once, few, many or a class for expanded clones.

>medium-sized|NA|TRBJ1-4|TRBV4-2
TGTGCCAGCAGCCCCAGGGAGGAGAATGAAAAACTGTTTTTT
CASSPREENEKLFF
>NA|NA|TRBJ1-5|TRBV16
TGTGCCAGCAGCCCTGATTATAGCAATCAGCCCCAGCATTTT
CASSPDYSNQPQHF
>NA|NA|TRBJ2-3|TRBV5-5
TGTGCCAGCAGCCGACAGATGGTAATTTCAGATACGCAGTATTTT
CASSRQMVISDTQYF
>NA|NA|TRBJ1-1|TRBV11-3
TGTGCCAGCAGCTTTGAGGGCCGAGCTTTCTTT
CASSFEGRAFF
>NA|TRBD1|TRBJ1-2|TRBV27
TGTGCCAGCAGTTTACAGGGACAGGGATATGGCTACACCTTC
CASSLQGQGYGYTF
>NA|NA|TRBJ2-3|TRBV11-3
TGTGCCAGCAGCTCGCCCTCGGGCACAGATACGCAGTATTTT
CASSSPSGTDTQYF
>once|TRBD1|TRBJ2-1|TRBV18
TGTGCCAGCCTTCAAGGGGGCTACAACGCGTACAATGAGCAGTTCTTC
CASLQGGYNAYNEQFF
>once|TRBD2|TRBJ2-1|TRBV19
TGTGCCACACATAAGGGACTAGCGGGAGGCGAGCAGTTCTTC
CATHKGLAGGEQFF
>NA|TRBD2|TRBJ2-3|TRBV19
TGTGCCAGTAGTCCAAAAGCGGGGACAGATACGCAGTATTTT
CASSPKAGTDTQYF
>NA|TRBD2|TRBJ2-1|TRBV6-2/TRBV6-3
TGTGCCAGCAGTACCGGGACTAGCGGGAGTAATGAGCAGTTCTTC
CASSTGTSGSNEQFF
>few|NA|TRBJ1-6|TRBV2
TGTGCCAGCAGTGAAAGGCAGGGCCAAGATAATTCACCCCTCCACTTT
CASSERQGQDNSPLHF
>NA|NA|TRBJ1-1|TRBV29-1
TGCAGCGCTGTAGGAATGGGGAACACTGAAGCTTTCTTT
CSAVGMGNTEAFF
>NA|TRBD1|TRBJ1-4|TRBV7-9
TGTGCCAGCAGCTTTTCCGGCAGGGGGGGTGAAAAACTGTTTTTT
CASSFSGRGGEKLFF
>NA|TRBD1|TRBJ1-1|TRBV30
TGTGCCTGGAGTCCGGACAGGGGAAAGGTTGGTGTACACACTGAAGCTTTCTTT
CAWSPDRGKVGVHTEAFF
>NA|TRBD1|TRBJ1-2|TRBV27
TGTGCCAGCAGTCCAACCGGGACAGGTGTCTATGGCTACACCTTC
CASSPTGTGVYGYTF
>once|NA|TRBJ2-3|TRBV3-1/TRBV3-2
TGTGCCAGCAGCCCCGAATCTTACACAGATACGCAGTATTTT
CASSPESYTDTQYF
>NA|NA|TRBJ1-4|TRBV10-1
TGCGCCAGCAATGAAAAACTGTTTTTT
CASNEKLFF
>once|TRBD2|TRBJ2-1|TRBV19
TGTGCCAGTAGTATAGGGCAGGGCGGGGGTGAGCAGTTCTTC
CASSIGQGGGEQFF
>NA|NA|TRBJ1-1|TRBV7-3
TGTGCCAGCAGCTTAATGGCGAACACTGAAGCTTTCTTT
CASSLMANTEAFF
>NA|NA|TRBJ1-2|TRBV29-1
TGCAGCGTGTCAAAGGAGGGGATCTATGGCTACACCTTC
CSVSKEGIYGYTF
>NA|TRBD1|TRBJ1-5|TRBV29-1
TGCAGCGTTCTACAGGGGGCAGAAGATCAGCCCCAGCATTTT
CSVLQGAEDQPQHF
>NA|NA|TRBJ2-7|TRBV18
TGTGCCAGCTCCGTATCGGAGAGCTCCTACGAGCAGTACTTC
CASSVSESSYEQYF
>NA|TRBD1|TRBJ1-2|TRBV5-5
TGTGCCAGCAGCCAGAGGACAGGAGCTAACTATGGCTACACCTTC
CASSQRTGANYGYTF
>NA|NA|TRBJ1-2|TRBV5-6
TGTGCCAGCAGCTTGCAGGTGTTTGGCTACACCTTC
CASSLQVFGYTF
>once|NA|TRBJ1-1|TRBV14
TGTGCCAGCAGCCTCTTGGGGTTCACTGAAGCTTTCTTT
CASSLLGFTEAFF
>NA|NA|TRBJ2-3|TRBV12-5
TGTGCTAGTGGTACAACAGGGGGGGCTAGCACAGATACGCAGTATTTT
CASGTTGGASTDTQYF
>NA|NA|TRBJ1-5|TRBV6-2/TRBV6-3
TGTGCCAGCAGTTATGGGACACTGACAGGATTTTATAGCAATCAGCCCCAGCATTTT
CASSYGTLTGFYSNQPQHF